The clone carrying this TCR beta chain was seen more than once but under ten times. Its antigen is still unknown. This specimen belongs to a study of molecular identifiers for immune sequencing clone quantification. The wider study: RNA from roughly 20,000 or 100,000 naive CD8 cells was split five ways in replicates, with four sequenced. Study results and caveats: Clones carrying above 20 RNA copies accounted for over 98% of effector molecules, under 1% in naive cells. Single-cell amounts of spiked Jurkat TCR RNA were reportedly detectable among over 750,000 naive cells.

Trimming cost V 2 bases and J 4 bases, with 26 bases left between them. This CDR3 spans 19 amino acids. From germline, CDR1 is MNHNY and CDR2 SVGAGI (reference sequence). TCRdb re-called the PCR reads through MiXCR, storing one row per CDR3 protein. The sample contains a few hundred thousand distinct CDR3 sequences, under 25% of which appear only once. When naive CD8 T cells were sorted, they were gated as CD8+CD4-CCR7+CD45RA+. This receptor was obtained from a human donor in good health. Some libraries in this study had Jurkat cell RNA spiked in. The genes are TRBV6-6 and TRBJ1-1; D unresolved. The material sequenced was naive CD8+ T cells from blood, with Jurkat cell RNA spiked in. Noted subset: FACS-sorted CD8+CD4-CCR7+CD45RA+ naive T cells. Here the CDR3 reads CASSYDPGVGSHFGTEAFF. Here the CDR3 DNA reads TGTGCCAGCAGTTACGATCCGGGTGTCGGCAGCCATTTTGGCACTGAAGCTTTCTTT.